This T cell receptor beta chain stems from a study of blood T cell repertoires in COVID-19. Looking at the study overall: The United States, Italy and Spain provided the acute and convalescent COVID-19 samples.

Germline CDR1 is SNHLY and CDR2 is FYNNEI. The V end was cut by 6 bases, the J end by 3 bases, with 15 bases between. This CDR3 comprises 16 residues. Original handling: The assay estimated nucleated cells by amplifying reference gene primers. Sequenced by immunoSEQ multiplex PCR; TCRdb stores in-frame clones only, minus some. Clone size and the V and J calls come from that table; the DNA yielded D and trimming. Found here are roughly 160,000 clones, roughly 89% of them singletons; the top ten hold about 3.9%. The receptor was derived from a woman aged 60 to 75 who had recovered from COVID-19. The chain combines TRBV2 with TRBJ1-6; D gene unclear. What was sequenced was peripheral blood. CDR3 residues: CASRETVSVYNSPLHF. CDR3 DNA: TGTGCCAGCAGGGAAACAGTTTCGGTCTATAATTCACCCCTCCACTTT.